A single TCR beta chain is shown here with its context. Its target is unknown. Via MiXCR, TCRdb re-called the 5' RACE reads, giving one row per CDR3 protein. The sample has a few hundred thousand distinct CDR3 sequences, approximately 21% seen once. This sample stems from a study of T-cell memory formation after mild COVID-19. General study findings and limits: Clones from the second wave (peaking day 37) had unconfirmed SARS-CoV-2 specificity.

CDR3 length: 17 amino acids. Looked up from germline, CDR1 is SGHDT and CDR2 is YYEEEE. Trimming removed 0 bases at V and 2 bases at J, with 15 bases between. The sequenced material came from PBMCs or a T cell subset sorted from them (not recorded which). This TCR came from an adult woman who had mild COVID-19 (a few samples of this study predate the infection). Cell type and time point are not known. The chain carries TRBV5-6 and TRBJ1-5, with D uncertain. The CDR3 loop is CASSLAGVRDGNQPQHF. DNA for the CDR3: TGTGCCAGCAGCTTGGCTGGGGTCAGAGACGGCAATCAGCCCCAGCATTTT.